This T cell receptor beta chain originates from a study of beta chain features in type 1 diabetes. Study-level results: Sampled from patients, naive, central memory and Treg TCRB repertoires appeared more similar than those sampled from healthy donors. Unsettled here was the matter of whether HLA type influences TCRB rearrangement. Among type 1 diabetes patients, VDJ junctions had fewer insertions and more deletions.

The whole isolated RNA underwent reverse transcription, so sequencing captured expressed TCRB transcripts. Here immunoSEQ multiplex PCR was the method, and the copy in TCRdb shows in-frame clones only, minus some. The sample holds 900,000 or so clones, roughly 15% seen once. Via the markers CD45RO/CCR7/CD25/CD127/CD95/CD27, stem cell-like memory, regulatory, central memory and naive CD4+ cells were sorted. Remarks on this clone: Its antigen is undetermined.

The V end lost 3 bases, the J end lost 5 bases, and 16 bases lay between the germline ends. The CDR3 is made up of 15 amino acids. Per the germline V gene, CDR1 is LGHNA and CDR2 is YSLEER. The clonotype comes from a woman between 18 and 29 years old in good health. The chain joins TRBV4-3 to TRBJ2-5; no firm D call. Sequencing was done on a sample of naive CD4+ T cells from blood. CDR3 bases: TGCGCCAGCAGCCACAACCCATCGCCGAGGGAGACCCAGTACTTC. Its protein product is CASSHNPSPRETQYF.